A single TCR beta chain is shown here with its context. Generated by immunoSEQ multiplex PCR, the TCRdb table keeps only in-frame clones and is missing some. The sample carries 2 million to 3 million clones, around 90% recorded once. The record originates from a study of shared clonotypes between healthy human individuals. This CDR3 region has 16 residues. Germline V CDR1 and CDR2: SGHNT, YYREEE (reference sequence). Trimming removed 5 bases from V and 1 base from J; junction bases left unmatched: 9. The chain joins TRBV5-4 to TRBJ2-3; 8 bases map to TRBD2. Material for sequencing was naive CD4+ T cells sorted from blood. The subset was: CD45RA+ positively selected. The TCR originated in a man aged 18 to 29 in good health. CDR3 sequence: CASRGGGGLGTDTQYF. In DNA, the CDR3 is TGTGCCAGCAGGGGTGGCGGGGGGCTCGGCACAGATACGCAGTATTTT.